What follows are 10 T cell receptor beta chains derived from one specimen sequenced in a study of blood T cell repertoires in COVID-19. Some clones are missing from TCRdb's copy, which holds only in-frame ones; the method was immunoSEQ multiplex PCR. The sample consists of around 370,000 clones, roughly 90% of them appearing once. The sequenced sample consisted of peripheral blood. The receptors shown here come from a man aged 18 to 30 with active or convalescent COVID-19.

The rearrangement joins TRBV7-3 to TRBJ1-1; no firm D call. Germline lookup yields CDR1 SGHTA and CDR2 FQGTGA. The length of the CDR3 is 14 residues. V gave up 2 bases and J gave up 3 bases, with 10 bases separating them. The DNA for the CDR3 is TGTGCCAGCAGCTTAGAGGTGGTGGACACTGAAGCTTTCTTT. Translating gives CASSLEVVDTEAFF. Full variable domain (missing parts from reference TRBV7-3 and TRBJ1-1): GAGVSQTPSNKVTEKGKYVELRCDPISGHTALYWYRQSLGQGPEFLIYFQGTGAADDSGLPNDRFFAVRPEGSVSTLKIQRTERGDSAVYLCASSLEVVDTEAFFGQGTRLTVV.

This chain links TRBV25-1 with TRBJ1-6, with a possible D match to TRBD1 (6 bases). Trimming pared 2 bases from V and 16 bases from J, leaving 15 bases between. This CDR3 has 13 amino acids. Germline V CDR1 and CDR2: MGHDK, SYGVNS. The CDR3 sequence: CASSETEGVFLHF. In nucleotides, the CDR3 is TGTGCCAGCAGTGAAACAGAGGGGGTTTTTCTCCACTTT.

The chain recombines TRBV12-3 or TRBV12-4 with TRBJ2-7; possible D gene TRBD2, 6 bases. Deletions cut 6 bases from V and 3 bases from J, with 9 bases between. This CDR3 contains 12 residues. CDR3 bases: TGTGCCAGCAGGCGGGGTAGCTACGAGCAGTACTTC. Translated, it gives CASRRGSYEQYF.

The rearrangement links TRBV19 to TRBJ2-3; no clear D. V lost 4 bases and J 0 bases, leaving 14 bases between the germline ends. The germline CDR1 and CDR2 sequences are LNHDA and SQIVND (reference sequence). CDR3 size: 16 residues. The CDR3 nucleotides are TGTGCCAGTAGTACGTTGCAGCGTGCTAGCACAGATACGCAGTATTTT. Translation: CASSTLQRASTDTQYF.

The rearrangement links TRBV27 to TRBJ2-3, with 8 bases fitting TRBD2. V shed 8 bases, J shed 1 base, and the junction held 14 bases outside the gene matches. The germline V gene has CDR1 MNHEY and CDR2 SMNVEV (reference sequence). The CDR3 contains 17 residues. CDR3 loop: CASVTAGGPLGTDTQYF. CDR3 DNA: TGTGCCAGCGTCACGGCGGGAGGACCTCTAGGCACAGATACGCAGTATTTT.

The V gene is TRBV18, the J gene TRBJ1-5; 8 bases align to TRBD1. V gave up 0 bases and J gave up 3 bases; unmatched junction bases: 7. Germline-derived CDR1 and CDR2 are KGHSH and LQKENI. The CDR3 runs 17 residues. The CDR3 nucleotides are TGTGCCAGCTCACCACCGCGGTCAGGGGGCTCCAATCAGCCCCAGCATTTT. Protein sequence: CASSPPRSGGSNQPQHF.

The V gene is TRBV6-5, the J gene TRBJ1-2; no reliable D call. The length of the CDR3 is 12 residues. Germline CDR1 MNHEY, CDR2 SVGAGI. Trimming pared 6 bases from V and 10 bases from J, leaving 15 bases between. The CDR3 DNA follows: TGTGCCAGCAGCCTTTCCCAGGCTAACTACACCTTC. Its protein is CASSLSQANYTF.

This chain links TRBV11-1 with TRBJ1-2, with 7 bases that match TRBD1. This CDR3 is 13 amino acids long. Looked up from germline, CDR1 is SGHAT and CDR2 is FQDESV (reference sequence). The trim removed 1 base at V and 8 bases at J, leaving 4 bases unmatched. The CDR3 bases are TGTGCCAGCAGCTTAGTAGGGGGCGCAGGCTACACCTTC. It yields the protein CASSLVGGAGYTF.

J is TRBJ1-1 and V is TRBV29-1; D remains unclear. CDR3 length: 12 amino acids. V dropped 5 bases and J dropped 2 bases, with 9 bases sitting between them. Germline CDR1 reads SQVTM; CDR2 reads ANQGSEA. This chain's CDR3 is CSVPTENTEAFF. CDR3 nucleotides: TGCAGCGTTCCCACAGAAAACACTGAAGCTTTCTTT.

The CDR3 protein is CAISERLSGIDYGYTF. CDR3 in DNA: TGTGCCATCAGTGAACGGCTATCAGGGATAGATTATGGCTACACCTTC. V is TRBV10-3 and J is TRBJ1-2, with a tentative D call TRBD1 (5 bases). Deletions cut 3 bases from V and 5 bases from J, with 19 bases between. The V gene's germline CDR1 is ENHRY and CDR2 SYGVKD. The CDR3 is made up of 16 amino acids.